Shown below are 31 T cell receptor beta chains from a single sample sequenced in a study of T cell repertoires in ileal Crohn's disease. Sequencing used immunoSEQ multiplex PCR; TCRdb keeps in-frame clones, though not all of them. The table lists several thousand clones, around four fifths of them singletons. Sequenced material: ileal tissue. These receptors were collected from an adult with Crohn's disease.

The rearrangement links TRBV28 to TRBJ1-5; possible D gene TRBD1, 6 bases. The germline V gene has CDR1 MDHEN and CDR2 SYDVKM. Trimming took off 5 bases at V and 1 base at J, with 15 bases between the two ends. The CDR3 loop spans 16 amino acids. CDR3 protein: CASSARKGGSNQPQHF. DNA for the CDR3: TGTGCCAGCAGTGCCAGAAAAGGGGGAAGCAATCAGCCCCAGCATTTT.

V gene TRBV27 combines with J gene TRBJ2-7; the match to TRBD1 covers 9 bases. With V trimmed by 2 bases and J by 4 bases, 6 bases remained unmatched. Germline lookup yields CDR1 MNHEY and CDR2 SMNVEV (reference sequence). This CDR3 contains 15 residues. As DNA, the CDR3 is TGTGCCAGCAGTTTAAAGGGACAGGGAATTTACGAGCAGTACTTC. Translated: CASSLKGQGIYEQYF.

With respect to this clone: Other DNA sequences in this sample translate to the same CDR3. The rearrangement uses TRBV6-5 and TRBJ2-3; 8 nucleotides match TRBD1. V gave up 10 bases and J gave up 3 bases; unmatched junction bases: 3. This CDR3 region has 12 residues. CDR1 MNHEY and CDR2 SVGAGI come from the germline V gene. The CDR3 spells CATGQGTDTQYF. The CDR3, as DNA: TGTGCCACCGGACAGGGAACAGATACGCAGTATTTT.

The rearrangement joins TRBV2 to TRBJ1-2; D remains ambiguous. Between the trimmed V and J ends, which lost 3 bases and 4 bases, there was a span of 6 bases. The CDR3 is 12 amino acids. Germline V gene lookup returns CDR1 SNHLY and CDR2 FYNNEI. The CDR3 DNA reads TGTGCCAGCAGTGAGGCTGTCTATGGCTACACCTTC. Translation gives CASSEAVYGYTF.

This chain connects TRBV5-1 to TRBJ2-7; 12 bases map to TRBD2. V gave up 3 bases and J gave up 2 bases; unmatched junction bases: 6. The V gene's germline CDR1 is SGHRS and CDR2 YFSETQ. There are 16 residues in the CDR3. The CDR3 spells CASSSTPSGGAYEQYF. Here the CDR3 DNA reads TGCGCCAGCAGCTCAACCCCTAGCGGGGGGGCCTACGAGCAGTACTTC.

The chain employs TRBV27 and TRBJ2-3, with 14 bases identical to TRBD2. Trimming cost V 9 bases and J 2 bases; bases outside gene matches: 13. CDR1 MNHEY and CDR2 SMNVEV come from the germline V gene (reference sequence). The CDR3 length is 18 residues. The DNA of the CDR3 is TGTGCCAGTCGAGGACTAGCGGGAGGCTGGGGAGCCACAGATACGCAGTATTTT. This translates into CASRGLAGGWGATDTQYF.

A remark on this clone: One end of the junction fails to match germline, which may point to a read error. V usage is TRBV29-1 and J usage is TRBJ1-2, with 11 bases that match TRBD1. In germline, CDR1 is SQVTM, CDR2 ANQGSEA. This CDR3 has 15 residues. This CDR3 reads CSVEVRTGGDYDYTF. The CDR3 DNA reads as TGCAGCGTTGAAGTCCGGACAGGGGGCGACTATGACTACACCTTC.

The V call is TRBV5-1, the J call TRBJ2-7; the D gene is possibly TRBD2 (5 bases). Germline V lookup: CDR1 SGHRS, CDR2 YFSETQ. This CDR3 contains 14 residues. The V gene lost 1 base and the J gene lost 2 bases, with 10 bases spanning the gap. CDR3 residues: CASSLPEATYEQYF. CDR3 DNA sequence: TGCGCCAGCAGCTTGCCGGAGGCTACCTACGAGCAGTACTTC.

The chain joins TRBV29-1 to TRBJ1-4, with D unresolved. This CDR3 has 10 amino acids. The V and J ends lost 5 bases and 6 bases respectively, with 4 bases between them. Germline CDR1 and CDR2: SQVTM and ANQGSEA. The CDR3 sequence: CSVYDEKLFF. CDR3 in DNA: TGCAGCGTTTATGATGAAAAACTGTTTTTT.

Notes on this clone: Distinct nucleotide sequences in the sample also encode this CDR3. V gene TRBV5-1 combines with J gene TRBJ1-2; 10 nucleotides agree with TRBD1. With 4 bases clipped from V and 4 bases from J, the junction kept 4 bases outside the gene matches. The V gene's germline CDR1 is SGHRS and CDR2 YFSETQ. The CDR3 extends over 14 amino acids. DNA for the CDR3: TGCGCCAGCAGCAGAGGGACAGGGGCCTATGGCTACACCTTC. Its translation: CASSRGTGAYGYTF.

Written as DNA, the CDR3 is TGTGCCAGCAGCCGGGACAGGGCCTCGAGCGAGCAGTACTTC. It is translated as CASSRDRASSEQYF. The rearrangement uses TRBV9 and TRBJ2-7, with 9 bases aligning to TRBD1. Germline V gene lookup returns CDR1 SGDLS and CDR2 YYNGEE. Trimming at V came to 4 bases and at J to 6 bases, leaving 8 bases not matched to a gene. This CDR3 spans 14 amino acids.

The chain employs TRBV19 and TRBJ2-3; D not certain. Germline CDR1 is LNHDA and CDR2 is SQIVND (reference sequence). The V gene lost 3 bases and the J gene lost 9 bases, with 10 bases spanning the gap. The CDR3 is made up of 12 amino acids. The CDR3 bases are TGTGCCAGTAGTATCAATACCCGGACGCAGTATTTT. Its translation is CASSINTRTQYF.

Only one count was recorded for this clone. V usage is TRBV6-5 and J usage is TRBJ1-2, with a tentative D call TRBD1 (6 bases). Germline V CDR1 and CDR2: MNHEY, SVGAGI. V was shortened by 4 bases and J by 5 bases, with 8 bases between the two germline ends. There are 12 residues in the CDR3. The CDR3 is CASSLDRYGYTF. The CDR3 nucleotides read TGTGCCAGCAGTTTGGACAGATATGGCTACACCTTC.

This chain links TRBV5-6 with TRBJ2-3; weak D call: TRBD2 (5 bases). V dropped 5 bases and J dropped 7 bases, with 26 bases sitting between them. Germline assignment: CDR1 SGHDT and CDR2 YYEEEE. This CDR3 has 17 residues. The CDR3 nucleotides are TGTGCCAGCAGTCTCGGGGAAGCGGCCCCCCGGTGGAATACGCAGTATTTT. Protein sequence: CASSLGEAAPRWNTQYF.

The J gene is TRBJ2-3, the V gene TRBV7-2; TRBD2 aligns across 10 bases. Germline values: CDR1 SGHTA, CDR2 FQGNSA. The CDR3 extends over 16 amino acids. The ends lost 0 bases at V and 5 bases at J; junction bases unmatched: 5. Here the CDR3 DNA reads TGTGCCAGCAGCTTAGCGGCTAGCGGGAGTCAAGATACGCAGTATTTT. The encoded protein is CASSLAASGSQDTQYF.

The gene calls are TRBV6-1 and TRBJ1-5; 12 nucleotides align to TRBD1. The ends lost 8 bases at V and 7 bases at J; junction bases unmatched: 9. In germline, CDR1 is MNHNS, CDR2 SASEGT. This CDR3 spans 15 amino acids. CDR3 in amino acids: CASVSGTGGMQPQHF. CDR3 DNA: TGTGCCAGCGTCTCGGGGACAGGGGGCATGCAGCCCCAGCATTTT.

The chain has TRBV9 and TRBJ2-7; the D gene is possibly TRBD1 (6 bases). The CDR3 has 14 amino acids. With 0 bases removed from V and 6 bases from J, the gap between germline ends came to 13 bases. Germline CDR1 is SGDLS and CDR2 is YYNGEE. The CDR3: CASSVGGGNGEQYF. DNA of the CDR3: TGTGCCAGCAGCGTAGGAGGGGGTAACGGCGAGCAGTACTTC.

This clone has a handful of counts. V and J are TRBV6-1 and TRBJ1-1; no clear D. The germline V gene has CDR1 MNHNS and CDR2 SASEGT. CDR3 length: 14 amino acids. V dropped 7 bases and J dropped 0 bases, with 12 bases sitting between them. In DNA form, the CDR3 reads TGTGCCAGCAAACTTGGGCAGCTGAACACTGAAGCTTTCTTT. Translating it yields CASKLGQLNTEAFF.

The rearrangement uses TRBV6-1 and TRBJ1-5; D possibly corresponds to TRBD1 (5 bases). V was cut by 4 bases and J by 0 bases, with 13 bases left in between. The CDR3 is made up of 16 amino acids. CDR1 MNHNS and CDR2 SASEGT come from the germline V gene. The CDR3 region is CASSARGAGSNQPQHF. The CDR3 region has the DNA TGTGCCAGCAGTGCAAGGGGAGCGGGTAGCAATCAGCCCCAGCATTTT.

V gene TRBV29-1 combines with J gene TRBJ2-5, with D perhaps matching TRBD2 (6 bases). With 8 bases removed from V and 5 bases from J, the gap between germline ends came to 21 bases. Germline lookup yields CDR1 SQVTM and CDR2 ANQGSEA. The CDR3 runs to 14 residues. The CDR3 is CSYRYGSFGETQYF. The CDR3 nucleotides are TGCAGCTATCGTTACGGGAGCTTTGGGGAGACCCAGTACTTC.

V and J are TRBV18 and TRBJ2-4; D remains ambiguous. CDR1 and CDR2 (germline): KGHSH, LQKENI. The V end was cut by 1 base, the J end by 8 bases, with 9 bases between. There are 13 residues in the CDR3. The chain's CDR3 is CASSPHSMDIQYF. Written as DNA, the CDR3 is TGTGCCAGCTCACCACATAGCATGGACATTCAGTACTTC.

This clone was recorded only once. This chain connects TRBV18 to TRBJ2-6; D is unclear. Germline CDR1 reads KGHSH; CDR2 reads LQKENI. The CDR3 has 14 residues. With 4 bases removed from V and 0 bases from J, the gap between germline ends came to 4 bases. CDR3 DNA: TGTGCCAGCTCACTCCTCTCTGGGGCCAACGTCCTGACTTTC. As protein: CASSLLSGANVLTF.

J is TRBJ2-1 and V is TRBV28, with 8 bases matching TRBD2. The CDR3 has 13 amino acids. Germline CDR1 reads MDHEN; CDR2 reads SYDVKM. Germline trimming cut 7 bases from V and 15 bases from J; bases unmatched to any gene: 14. CDR3 in amino acids: CASKRVVGRAWFF. The DNA of the CDR3 is TGTGCCAGCAAACGTGTGGTCGGGAGGGCCTGGTTCTTC.

This chain joins TRBV5-1 and TRBJ1-6; TRBD1 agrees at 10 bases. The CDR3 loop spans 15 amino acids. Per germline, CDR1 SGHRS and CDR2 YFSETQ. Trimming at V came to 4 bases and at J to 11 bases, leaving 9 bases not matched to a gene. CDR3 sequence: CASSTLGTGETPLHF. Here the CDR3 DNA reads TGCGCCAGCAGCACATTGGGGACAGGGGAAACACCCCTCCACTTT.

The CDR3 sequence is CASSRDRDNSPLHF. The CDR3 nucleotides are TGTGCCAGCAGCCGGGACAGAGATAATTCACCCCTCCACTTT. This sequence joins TRBV11-2 and TRBJ1-6; TRBD1 agrees at 7 bases. The ends lost 5 bases at V and 5 bases at J; junction bases unmatched: 3. The CDR3 covers 14 residues. Germline V lookup: CDR1 SGHAT, CDR2 FQNNGV.

The V gene is TRBV4-1, the J gene TRBJ2-1; D uncertain. Between the trimmed V and J ends, which lost 1 base and 6 bases, there was a span of 16 bases. Germline CDR1 and CDR2: MGHRA and YSYEKL. The CDR3 length is 16 residues. For the CDR3, the DNA is TGCGCCAGCAGCCAAGGTAGCCGCAGCCCCCTCAATGAGCAGTTCTTC. It is translated as CASSQGSRSPLNEQFF.

The CDR3 loop reads CASRTTGLALYEQYF. The DNA of the CDR3 is TGTGCCAGCAGGACAACTGGACTAGCGCTCTACGAGCAGTACTTC. The chain couples TRBV6-5 to TRBJ2-7; TRBD2 agrees at 9 bases. This CDR3 comprises 15 residues. Per germline, CDR1 MNHEY and CDR2 SVGAGI. Germline trimming cut 6 bases from V and 3 bases from J; bases unmatched to any gene: 9.

The V call is TRBV4-1, the J call TRBJ2-7; D not resolved. Per germline, CDR1 MGHRA and CDR2 YSYEKL. V dropped 0 bases and J dropped 6 bases, with 9 bases sitting between them. The CDR3 spans 13 residues. CDR3 region: CASSQDPAGEQYF. The CDR3 coding sequence is TGCGCCAGCAGCCAAGATCCCGCAGGCGAGCAGTACTTC.

The chain has TRBV6-6 and TRBJ2-5; D perhaps matches TRBD1 (5 bases). With the DNA end fitting TRBJ2-7 better, the J assignment may be wrong. The CDR3 extends over 15 amino acids. Germline V gives CDR1 MNHNY, CDR2 SVGAGI (reference sequence). The CDR3 DNA is TGTGCCAGCAGTTATGGTCAGGGTGGGATTTACGAGCAGTACTTC. Translation gives CASSYGQGGIYEQYF.

CDR3 sequence (DNA): TGTGCCAGCAGCTTTCAGAACTACAATGAGCAGTTCTTC. Translating it yields CASSFQNYNEQFF. V is TRBV5-4 and J is TRBJ2-1; D is unclear. The CDR3 length is 13 residues. The ends were cut back, 2 bases at V and 3 bases at J, with 6 bases in the middle. Per the germline V gene, CDR1 is SGHNT and CDR2 is YYREEE (reference sequence).

CDR3 sequence: CASSVVGQNTGELFF. CDR3 bases: TGTGCCAGCAGCGTAGTGGGACAGAACACCGGGGAGCTGTTTTTT. The chain has TRBV9 and TRBJ2-2, with a possible D match to TRBD1 (6 bases). Germline CDR1 reads SGDLS; CDR2 reads YYNGEE. This CDR3 is 15 amino acids long. V was cut by 0 bases and J by 1 base, with 7 bases left in between.